This T cell receptor (beta chain) emerged from a study of blood T cells in healthy people across ages. V lost 4 bases, J lost 5 bases, and 6 bases stayed unmatched. Germline V gene lookup returns CDR1 MGHRA and CDR2 YSYEKL. This CDR3 region has 15 residues. Combining a sample-barcoded 5' primer with a J-beta primer mix, a second PCR ran for about 7 to 12 cycles. TCRdb itself ran the 5' RACE reads through MiXCR, one entry per CDR3 protein. The sample lists some 1.7 million distinct CDR3 sequences; 28% were seen once. This clonotype was counted between two and nine times. The receptor was isolated from a woman under 40 in good health. The chain recombines TRBV4-1 with TRBJ2-1; 9 bases map to TRBD1. Sequencing was carried out using blood. Here the CDR3 reads CASSRPGQGDNEQFF. The CDR3, as DNA: TGCGCCAGCAGCCGACCGGGACAGGGCGACAATGAGCAGTTCTTC.